The rows below give T cell receptor beta chains drawn from one sample of a study of OX40 agonist ivuxolimab in advanced cancers. The repertoire was sequenced with immunoSEQ multiplex PCR; TCRdb's copy has only in-frame clones and lacks some. This table has about 69,000 clones, about nine tenths appearing once. Specimen: CD4+ or CD8+ T cells sorted from blood, collected in a trial of the OX40 agonist ivuxolimab. All receptors come from an adult with an advanced solid tumor such as melanoma, head and neck, liver or kidney cancer. The CDR3 runs from the conserved cysteine through the conserved F or W. The D gene is left open where the match is weak. Part of the rows lack a size; the others show once, few, many or a class for expanded clones.

v_gene	j_gene	d_gene	abundance	CDR3nt	CDR3aa
TRBV7-9	TRBJ2-7	.	.	TGTGCCAGCAGCTTAGCTACCGACGAGCAGTACTTC	CASSLATDEQYF
TRBV5-5	TRBJ2-7	.	.	TGTGCCAGCAGCTTGGCCGACAGCCAGGTTTACGAGCAGTACTTC	CASSLADSQVYEQYF
TRBV6-6	TRBJ1-1	.	.	TGTGCCAGCAGCTCCTTCGCCGCTTTCTTT	CASSSFAAFF
TRBV30	TRBJ2-7	.	.	TGTGCCTGGGGGGTAGGGGGATACGAGCAGTACTTC	CAWGVGGYEQYF
TRBV13	TRBJ2-4	.	.	TGTGCCAGCAGCTCTCGGATGGCCAAAAACATTCAGTACTTC	CASSSRMAKNIQYF
TRBV7-2	TRBJ2-7	.	.	TGTGCCAGCAGCCCAGGCAGCCTCTCCTACGAGCAGTACTTC	CASSPGSLSYEQYF
TRBV28	TRBJ2-3	TRBD2	.	TGTGCCAGCAGCCCCCCCGGGAGGACGGATACGCAGTATTTT	CASSPPGRTDTQYF
TRBV9	TRBJ1-1	.	few	TGTGCCAGCAGCGTATGGTCAGGGTCTGAAGCTTTCTTT	CASSVWSGSEAFF
TRBV7-8	TRBJ2-2	.	.	TGTGCCAGCAGCTTTGCGCGTACGAACACCGGGGAGCTGTTTTTT	CASSFARTNTGELFF
TRBV19	TRBJ2-3	TRBD2	.	TGTGCCAGTTTCCCCGGCCTAGCGGGAGGAATAGATACGCAGTATTTT	CASFPGLAGGIDTQYF
TRBV7-2	TRBJ2-3	.	.	TGTGCCAGCAGCTTAGCCCAGGTCACAGATACGCAGTATTTT	CASSLAQVTDTQYF
TRBV6-1	TRBJ2-7	.	once	TGTGCCAGCAGTGAACCTGCGGACAGTCCCTACGAGCAGTACTTC	CASSEPADSPYEQYF
TRBV18	TRBJ2-7	TRBD1	.	TGTGCCAGCTCACTAGGGACAGACTACGAGCAGTACTTC	CASSLGTDYEQYF
TRBV4-3	TRBJ2-1	TRBD2	.	TGCGCCAGCAGCCGGATACTAGCGGGCCGGGACAATGAGCAGTTCTTC	CASSRILAGRDNEQFF
TRBV28	TRBJ2-1	TRBD1	.	TGTGCCAGCAGTCAGAGGGACAGGGTCTACAATGAGCAGTTCTTC	CASSQRDRVYNEQFF
TRBV19	TRBJ1-2	.	few	TGTGCCAGTAGTACTTGGACCCTTAACTATGGCTACACCTTC	CASSTWTLNYGYTF
TRBV6-5	TRBJ1-2	TRBD1	.	TGTGCCAGCAGCCAGACAGGGAACTATGGCTACACCTTC	CASSQTGNYGYTF
TRBV13	TRBJ2-2	.	.	TGTGCCAGCAGCCCCGGGCACCCCGGGGAGCTGTTTTTT	CASSPGHPGELFF
TRBV27	TRBJ2-1	.	.	TGTGCCAGCAGTCTTCAGGGACCCTACAATGAGCAGTTCTTC	CASSLQGPYNEQFF
TRBV9	TRBJ2-2	TRBD1	once	TGTGCCAGCAGCGTACTCCGGGACAGTACGAACACCGGGGAGCTGTTTTTT	CASSVLRDSTNTGELFF
TRBV28	TRBJ2-3	.	.	TGTGCCGGCCGGGGAAGCACAGATACGCAGTATTTT	CAGRGSTDTQYF
TRBV11-2	TRBJ2-2	.	.	TGTGCCAGCACCGACGGCGGGGAGCTGTTTTTT	CASTDGGELFF
TRBV15	TRBJ2-3	TRBD2	.	TGTGCCACCAGCAGAGATGCGCGGGAGGGGGGGACAGATACGCAGTATTTT	CATSRDAREGGTDTQYF
TRBV6-6	TRBJ2-5	.	once	TGTGCCAGCAGTCCGCGGCCTGGGAAGGTGGAAGAGACCCAGTACTTC	CASSPRPGKVEETQYF
TRBV7-9	TRBJ1-4	.	.	TGTGCCAGCAGCTTAGTGACAGGTGAAGAAAAACTGTTTTTT	CASSLVTGEEKLFF
TRBV5-4	TRBJ2-5	.	.	TGTGCCAGCAGCTTGGAAGGCTACCAAGAGACCCAGTACTTC	CASSLEGYQETQYF
TRBV19	TRBJ2-7	.	.	TGTGCCTCCTCGGGAGACCACTACGAGCAGTACTTC	CASSGDHYEQYF
TRBV27	TRBJ2-5	TRBD1	.	TGTGCCACTTCTCGACAGGGGGTTGTTGAGACCCAGTACTTC	CATSRQGVVETQYF
TRBV2	TRBJ2-3	.	few	TGTGCCAGCAGTGAATTGGAGCGGGCCGGTTTAAATACGCAGTATTTT	CASSELERAGLNTQYF
TRBV5-3	TRBJ1-4	TRBD1	once	TGTGCCAGAAGCTACGACGTGGCCCGGGACAGGGGGGAGGTATGCGAAAAACTGTTTTTT	CARSYDVARDRGEVCEKLFF
TRBV7-9	TRBJ2-3	TRBD2	.	TGTGCCAGCAGCTTATTTGCGGGAGGGCCAAACACAGATACGCAGTATTTT	CASSLFAGGPNTDTQYF
TRBV6-5	TRBJ2-5	.	.	TGTGCCAGCACCGTACAGGGTGAAGAGACCCAGTACTTC	CASTVQGEETQYF
TRBV27	TRBJ2-3	TRBD2	.	TGTGCCAGCAGTCCTTATCATCCGACTAGCGGGATTTGGTATACGCAGTATTTT	CASSPYHPTSGIWYTQYF
TRBV5-1	TRBJ2-2	TRBD2	.	TGCGCCAGCAGACTAGCGGGCACCGGGGAGCTGTTTTTT	CASRLAGTGELFF
TRBV7-9	TRBJ2-1	TRBD1	.	TGTGCCAGCAGCTCCCCGACAGGGGGTGCCTCCTACAATGAGCAGTTCTTC	CASSSPTGGASYNEQFF
TRBV29-1	TRBJ1-3	TRBD1	.	TGCAGCGTTGAAGGCCGGGACAGGGGGAACACCATATATTTT	CSVEGRDRGNTIYF
TRBV30	TRBJ1-5	TRBD1	medium-sized	TGTGCTCTCCCCCGGTCAGGGGGTGTTCAGCCCCAGCATTTT	CALPRSGGVQPQHF
TRBV13	TRBJ1-5	.	once	TGTGCCAGCAGCCGGGGGGGGCAGCCCCAGCATTTT	CASSRGGQPQHF
TRBV15	TRBJ1-2	.	.	TGTGCCACCAGACCTTCTACAGGCTCCGGCTACACCTTC	CATRPSTGSGYTF
TRBV7-3	TRBJ2-2	TRBD2	few	TGTGCCAGCAGCTCGGGGACTAGCGCAACCGGGGAGCTGTTTTTT	CASSSGTSATGELFF
TRBV4-3	TRBJ2-1	TRBD1	.	TGCGCCAGCAGCCAAGATGGGACAGGGAGCAATGAGCAGTTCTTC	CASSQDGTGSNEQFF
TRBV21-1	TRBJ1-5	.	once	TGTGCCAGCAGTATAAATCAGCCCCAGCATTTT	CASSINQPQHF
TRBV28	TRBJ2-2	.	.	TGTGCCAGCAGTTTATTGGGCGGGCCCGGGGAGCTGTTTTTT	CASSLLGGPGELFF
TRBV5-6	TRBJ2-1	.	.	TGTGCCAGCAGCTTGGGTAGCGCCAGCGCGCGACACAATGAGCAGTTCTTC	CASSLGSASARHNEQFF
TRBV27	TRBJ2-5	.	.	TGTGCCAGCAGTTCCCAACTGCACCAAGAGACCCAGTACTTC	CASSSQLHQETQYF
TRBV19	TRBJ2-1	.	.	TGTGCCAGTAGCTGCTGTATGTTCTCCTACAATGAGCAGTTCTTC	CASSCCMFSYNEQFF
TRBV5-1	TRBJ2-2	.	.	TGCGCCAGCAGCTTGGGCGGGAACACCGGGGAGCTGTTTTTT	CASSLGGNTGELFF
TRBV7-5	TRBJ2-1	.	.	TGTGCCAGAAGCTTAGGGCTAGCGGGAGGGAATCGAAATGAGCAGTTCTTC	CARSLGLAGGNRNEQFF
TRBV11-2	TRBJ2-4	TRBD2	once	TGTGCCAGCAGCTCTGTAGCGGGAGCGCTGTACTTC	CASSSVAGALYF
TRBV4-1	TRBJ2-7	TRBD2	.	TGCGCCAGCAGCCAAGTCCCGGGACTAGCCCCCTACGAGCAGTACTTC	CASSQVPGLAPYEQYF
TRBV19	TRBJ2-5	.	.	TGTGCCAGTAGTATCAGGTACCAAGAGACCCAGTACTTC	CASSIRYQETQYF
TRBV21-1	TRBJ2-7	.	once	TGTGCCAGCAGCACGCGGGAGCGGTCCTACGAGCAGTACTTC	CASSTRERSYEQYF
TRBV28	TRBJ2-5	TRBD2	.	TGTGCCAGCAGTTTTAGGGTAGTGGGAGGGGAGACCCAGTACTTC	CASSFRVVGGETQYF
TRBV4-3	TRBJ2-1	TRBD1	.	TGCGCCAGCAGCCAGGACAGGGAGCCGTACAATGAGCAGTTCTTC	CASSQDREPYNEQFF
TRBV15	TRBJ2-3	TRBD1	.	TGTGCCACCAGCAAAAGTACAGGGGGAACAGATACGCAGTATTTT	CATSKSTGGTDTQYF
TRBV27	TRBJ2-1	.	.	TGTGCCAGCAGTTTACTGAGCTCCTACAATGAGCAGTTCTTC	CASSLLSSYNEQFF
TRBV4-3	TRBJ2-3	.	.	TGCGCCAGCACCCCTACAGGGGGGGGCACAGATACGCAGTATTTT	CASTPTGGGTDTQYF
TRBV10-3	TRBJ1-3	.	.	TGTGCCATCAGTGAGAACAGCCACTCTGGAAACACCATATATTTT	CAISENSHSGNTIYF
TRBV27	TRBJ2-7	TRBD2	once	TGTGCCAGCAGCGAGACTAGCGGGAGGATCCACGAGCAGTACTTC	CASSETSGRIHEQYF
TRBV6-6	TRBJ1-1	.	.	TGTGCCAGCAGTCGGGACCCCGCCACTGAAGCTTTCTTT	CASSRDPATEAFF